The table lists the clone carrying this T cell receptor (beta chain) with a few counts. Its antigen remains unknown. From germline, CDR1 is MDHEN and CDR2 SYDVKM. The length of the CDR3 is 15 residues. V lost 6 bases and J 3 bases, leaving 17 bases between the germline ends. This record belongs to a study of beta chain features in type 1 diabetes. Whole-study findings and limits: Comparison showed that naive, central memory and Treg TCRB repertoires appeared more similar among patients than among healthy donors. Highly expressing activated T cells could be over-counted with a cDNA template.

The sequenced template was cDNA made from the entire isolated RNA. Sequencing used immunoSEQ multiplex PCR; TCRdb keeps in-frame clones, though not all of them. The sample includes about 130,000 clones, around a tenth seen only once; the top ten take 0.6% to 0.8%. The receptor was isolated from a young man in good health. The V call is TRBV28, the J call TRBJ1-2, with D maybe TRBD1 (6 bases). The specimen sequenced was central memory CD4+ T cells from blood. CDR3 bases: TGTGCCAGCAGCCTCGGGGGGGCCCGGCACTATGGCTACACCTTC. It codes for CASSLGGARHYGYTF.